These 17 T cell receptor beta chains came from one sample sequenced in a study of early T cells in non-severe SARS-CoV-2 infection. Via MiXCR, TCRdb re-called the 5' RACE reads, giving one row per CDR3 protein. Here the sample spans around 30,000 distinct CDR3 sequences, about 8.6% being singletons. Sequenced material: whole blood. Receptor source: an adult who was a healthcare worker with PCR-confirmed SARS-CoV-2 infection or an uninfected control (not recorded which).

This clonotype has a count of ten or more. The V and J genes are TRBV2 and TRBJ2-5; D assignment may be TRBD1 or TRBD2 (6 bases each). The CDR3 sequence is 14 residues long. V lost 4 bases, J lost 5 bases, and 14 bases lay in between. Germline CDR1 reads SNHLY; CDR2 reads FYNNEI. The CDR3 region is CASSVAGGSETQYF. The CDR3 DNA reads as TGTGCCAGCAGTGTGGCCGGGGGCAGTGAGACCCAGTACTTC. Full variable domain (outside the CDR3, taken from reference TRBV2 and TRBJ2-5): EPEVTQTPSHQVTQMGQEVILRCVPISNHLYFYWYRQILGQKVEFLVSFYNNEISEKSEIFDDQFSVERPDGSNFTLKIRSTKLEDSAMYFCASSVAGGSETQYFGPGTRLLVL.

The chain joins TRBV29-1 to TRBJ2-5; 7 bases fit TRBD1. The V segment lost 7 bases and the J segment 1 base; nucleotides outside the gene matches: 3. The germline V gene encodes CDR1 SQVTM and CDR2 ANQGSEA. This CDR3 spans 12 amino acids. The CDR3 bases are TGCAGCGCACAGGGGATCCAAGAGACCCAGTACTTC. Protein: CSAQGIQETQYF.

The rearrangement uses TRBV12-3 or TRBV12-4 and TRBJ1-5, with TRBD1 identical over 9 bases. The trim removed 5 bases at V and 1 base at J, leaving 3 bases unmatched. The CDR3 runs 15 residues. The CDR3 sequence is CASSPGTGSNQPQHF. CDR3 coding DNA: TGTGCCAGCAGTCCCGGGACAGGGAGCAATCAGCCCCAGCATTTT.

The table lists this clonotype with many counts. J is TRBJ1-6 and V is TRBV20-1, with 8 bases lining up with TRBD1. Germline V gene data show CDR1 as DFQATT and CDR2 as SNEGSKA (reference sequence). CDR3 length: 13 residues. The J segment lost 9 bases and the V segment lost 1 base, leaving 2 bases of the junction unmatched. The CDR3 DNA sequence: TGCAGTGCTAGAGGCGGACAGGGTTCACCCCTCCACTTT. This encodes CSARGGQGSPLHF.

There are many counts of this clonotype. The J gene is TRBJ2-1, the V gene TRBV24-1; 10 bases line up with TRBD1. The ends lost 3 bases at V and 9 bases at J; junction bases unmatched: 7. The CDR3 totals 15 residues. The germline V gene encodes CDR1 KGHDR and CDR2 SFDVKD. CDR3 region: CATSDPGTGAGEQFF. For the CDR3, the DNA is TGTGCCACCAGTGATCCCGGGACAGGGGCGGGTGAGCAGTTCTTC.

In this sample, this clonotype turned up many times. The genes are TRBV27 and TRBJ2-7, with TRBD1 as a possible D gene (7 bases). Germline CDR1 MNHEY, CDR2 SMNVEV (reference sequence). The CDR3 totals 13 residues. V was shortened by 5 bases and J by 5 bases, with 13 bases between the two germline ends. The CDR3 DNA sequence: TGTGCCAGCAGTCCAGGGGGGTGGGACGAGCAGTACTTC. As protein: CASSPGGWDEQYF.

Ten or more counts support this clonotype. The chain combines TRBV18 with TRBJ2-3; a weak D match, TRBD2 (6 bases). The CDR3 contains 14 residues. V shed 3 bases and J shed 1 base, with 8 bases lying between them. CDR1 is KGHSH, CDR2 LQKENI, per germline. CDR3 loop: CASSPPGGTDTQYF. Written as DNA, the CDR3 is TGTGCCAGCTCACCTCCGGGAGGCACAGATACGCAGTATTTT.

The gene calls are TRBV7-9 and TRBJ1-1, with 7 bases that match TRBD1. The trim removed 5 bases at V and 4 bases at J, leaving 4 bases unmatched. From germline, CDR1 is SEHNR and CDR2 FQNEAQ (reference sequence). This CDR3 comprises 13 residues. CDR3 in amino acids: CASSGTGVTEAFF. The CDR3 DNA is TGTGCCAGCAGCGGAACAGGGGTCACTGAAGCTTTCTTT.

This clonotype has only a few counts. The V call is TRBV20-1, the J call TRBJ1-6; the D is unclear. The CDR3 has 13 amino acids. The germline CDR1 and CDR2 sequences are DFQATT and SNEGSKA (reference sequence). Deletions cut 1 base from V and 7 bases from J, with 8 bases between. The CDR3 DNA reads as TGCAGTGCTAGAGTTGTTGTGAATTCACCCCTCCACTTT. Translation gives CSARVVVNSPLHF.

This clonotype was detected many times. The chain couples TRBV6-2 or TRBV6-3 to TRBJ1-1; D is unclear. The germline V gene encodes CDR1 MNHEY and CDR2 SVGEGT. V lost 5 bases, J lost 7 bases, and 11 bases lay in between. The CDR3 has 12 amino acids. CDR3 DNA sequence: TGTGCCAGCAGTAATGGACTTTTTGAAGCTTTCTTT. Encoded protein: CASSNGLFEAFF.

There are many counts of this clonotype. The J gene is TRBJ1-2, the V gene TRBV6-2 or TRBV6-3; no clear D. The germline gives CDR1 MNHEY, CDR2 SVGEGT. The V gene lost 4 bases and the J gene lost 6 bases, with 12 bases spanning the gap. This CDR3 is 13 amino acids long. CDR3 in amino acids: CASSSTDLDGYTF. The CDR3 DNA is TGTGCCAGCAGTTCTACAGATTTGGATGGCTACACCTTC.

The chain links TRBV27 to TRBJ2-3; tentatively, D is TRBD1 (6 bases). The germline CDR1 and CDR2 sequences are MNHEY and SMNVEV (reference sequence). This CDR3 has 16 amino acids. Deletions cut 6 bases from V and 0 bases from J, with 16 bases between. The CDR3 bases are TGTGCCAGCAGCTCCCGGTGGGACACGAGCACAGATACGCAGTATTTT. This sequence encodes CASSSRWDTSTDTQYF.

This clonotype was detected ten times or more. The chain has TRBV13 and TRBJ2-3; 11 positions agree with TRBD1. Germline V gene data show CDR1 as PRHDT and CDR2 as FYEKMQ (reference sequence). The CDR3 consists of 16 residues. Trimming at V came to 5 bases and at J to 5 bases, leaving 9 bases not matched to a gene. CDR3 in DNA: TGTGCCAGCAGCATCCTGGGACAGGGGGTAAGAGATACGCAGTATTTT. Translation: CASSILGQGVRDTQYF.

This clonotype was counted between two and nine times. V and J are TRBV25-1 and TRBJ2-3; 11 nucleotides match TRBD1. The CDR3 contains 16 residues. V lost 8 bases, J lost 4 bases, and 11 bases stayed unmatched. Germline V lookup: CDR1 MGHDK, CDR2 SYGVNS. The CDR3 DNA sequence: TGTGCCAGCTCTTGGACAGGGGGCTTGTCCCCAGATACGCAGTATTTT. It codes for CASSWTGGLSPDTQYF.

The gene calls are TRBV19 and TRBJ2-2, with 8 bases aligning to TRBD1. Germline V gene sequence: CDR1 LNHDA, CDR2 SQIVND (reference sequence). The ends lost 6 bases at V and 1 base at J; junction bases unmatched: 7. The CDR3 extends over 16 amino acids. The CDR3 region has the DNA TGTGCCAGTAGAGGACCAGGGACAGGGAACACCGGGGAGCTGTTTTTT. It yields the protein CASRGPGTGNTGELFF. Supplemented by reference TRBV19 and TRBJ2-2, the full variable domain reads DGGITQSPKYLFRKEGQNVTLSCEQNLNHDAMYWYRQDPGQGLRLIYYSQIVNDFQKGDIAEGYSVSREKKESFPLTVTSAQKNPTAFYLCASRGPGTGNTGELFFGEGSRLTVL.

This clonotype showed up just a few times. This chain connects TRBV24-1 to TRBJ1-4, with 9 bases identical to TRBD1. The CDR3 extends over 15 amino acids. Trimming at V came to 3 bases and at J to 7 bases, leaving 5 bases not matched to a gene. Per the germline V gene, CDR1 is KGHDR and CDR2 is SFDVKD. For the CDR3, the DNA is TGTGCCACCAGTGATCCCAGACAGGGGGGTGAAAAACTGTTTTTT. It codes for CATSDPRQGGEKLFF.

This clonotype was seen only a few times. This rearrangement joins TRBV5-1 to TRBJ2-2; maybe TRBD2 (5 bases). The CDR3 runs to 17 residues. V gave up 4 bases and J gave up 0 bases, with 16 bases separating them. Looked up from germline, CDR1 is SGHRS and CDR2 is YFSETQ. This CDR3 is CASSASGNPANTGELFF. CDR3 nucleotide sequence: TGCGCCAGCAGCGCGAGCGGCAACCCCGCGAACACCGGGGAGCTGTTTTTT.